One sample yielded the 26 T cell receptor beta chains listed below, sequenced in a study of stem cell transplantation in POMP-related autoinflammatory disease. TCRdb's copy holds only in-frame clones and misses some; the assay was immunoSEQ multiplex PCR. The sample yields some 33,000 clones, 80% to 90% seen once. The sequencing used CD4+ T cells from PBMCs, collected before stem cell transplantation. The receptors were sampled from a human donor with POMP-related autoinflammation and immune dysregulation (PRAID).

This chain joins TRBV6-6 and TRBJ1-4; D remains unclear. Trimming took 2 bases from V and 7 from J, leaving 8 bases between them. This CDR3 comprises 13 residues. Germline values: CDR1 MNHNY, CDR2 SVGAGI (reference sequence). The CDR3 nucleotides read TGTGCCAGCAGTTACGAGGAGGGTGAAAAACTGTTTTTT. Amino acid sequence: CASSYEEGEKLFF.

This clone showed up just a few times. The chain employs TRBV7-2 and TRBJ1-2; D is undetermined. The CDR3 extends over 14 amino acids. The V end lost 5 bases, the J end lost 2 bases, and 12 bases lay between the germline ends. The germline gives CDR1 SGHTA, CDR2 FQGNSA. CDR3 in DNA: TGTGCCAGCAGCAGCCGGAAGGAAAACTATGGCTACACCTTC. Encoded protein: CASSSRKENYGYTF.

V is TRBV28 and J is TRBJ2-7; D may match TRBD1 or TRBD2 (5 bases each). Looked up from germline, CDR1 is MDHEN and CDR2 is SYDVKM. CDR3 length: 16 residues. V was clipped by 3 bases and J by 4 bases, with 19 bases between them. CDR3 sequence (DNA): TGTGCCAGCAGTTTTGGGACCGCGACCGGGGTGTACGAGCAGTACTTC. Protein sequence: CASSFGTATGVYEQYF.

The chain links TRBV18 to TRBJ2-5; maybe TRBD1 (6 bases). The germline V gene has CDR1 KGHSH and CDR2 LQKENI. The V gene lost 4 bases and the J gene lost 1 base, with 16 bases spanning the gap. The CDR3 contains 16 residues. CDR3 in DNA: TGTGCCAGCTCACTCGGACAGCTGCTGATCCAAGAGACCCAGTACTTC. This translates into CASSLGQLLIQETQYF.

This sequence joins TRBV2 and TRBJ1-1; 9 bases match TRBD1. The CDR3 has 17 amino acids. Germline CDR1 reads SNHLY; CDR2 reads FYNNEI. Trimming at V came to 5 bases and at J to 3 bases, leaving 13 bases not matched to a gene. CDR3 in amino acids: CASSPYGGTGLDTEAFF. CDR3 bases: TGTGCCAGCAGTCCCTATGGGGGGACAGGGCTCGACACTGAAGCTTTCTTT.

The rearrangement joins TRBV18 to TRBJ2-2; 11 bases match TRBD2. This CDR3 contains 16 residues. Germline V CDR1 and CDR2: KGHSH, LQKENI. V dropped 3 bases and J dropped 8; count of bases not matched to a gene: 8. The CDR3 DNA reads TGTGCCAGCTCACCTGCACTAGCGGGAGCCTCTGGGGAGCTGTTTTTT. It specifies CASSPALAGASGELFF.

The genes are TRBV2 and TRBJ2-3; TRBD1 might be the D (6 bases). CDR1 is SNHLY, CDR2 FYNNEI, per germline. V was cut by 6 bases and J by 4 bases, with 11 bases left in between. This CDR3 is built from 13 residues. CDR3 sequence (DNA): TGTGCCAGCAGGGGAACAGGGCCAGATACGCAGTATTTT. Translation gives CASRGTGPDTQYF.

The chain recombines TRBV28 with TRBJ1-4; no firm D call. V was trimmed by 2 bases and J by 7 bases, leaving 11 bases between them. The CDR3 length is 14 residues. Germline loops: CDR1 MDHEN, CDR2 SYDVKM. This chain's CDR3 is CASSLTLFGEKLFF. CDR3 nucleotides: TGTGCCAGCAGTTTAACCCTTTTTGGTGAAAAACTGTTTTTT.

The chain carries TRBV6-1 and TRBJ2-7; the match to TRBD1 covers 7 bases. The trim removed 1 base at V and 0 bases at J, leaving 9 bases unmatched. Germline V gene data show CDR1 as MNHNS and CDR2 as SASEGT. This CDR3 has 17 amino acids. DNA for the CDR3: TGTGCCAGCAGTGAAGTCTCATCCGGGACAGCCTCCTACGAGCAGTACTTC. It is translated as CASSEVSSGTASYEQYF.

The rearrangement links TRBV15 to TRBJ2-5; no clear D. The germline CDR1 and CDR2 sequences are LNHNV and YYDKDF (reference sequence). The CDR3 extends over 13 amino acids. The V gene lost 3 bases and the J gene lost 2 bases, with 7 bases spanning the gap. CDR3 DNA sequence: TGTGCCACCAGCAGGGCGCGGCAAGAGACCCAGTACTTC. Its translation: CATSRARQETQYF.

This chain links TRBV9 with TRBJ2-3, with TRBD2 matching 13 bases. Germline values: CDR1 SGDLS, CDR2 YYNGEE. This CDR3 has 15 amino acids. J was trimmed by 4 bases and V by 4 bases; bases with no gene match: 3. The CDR3 coding sequence is TGTGCCAGCAGCCCTACTAGCGGGAGGGCAGATACGCAGTATTTT. Its protein product is CASSPTSGRADTQYF. Full variable domain (missing parts from reference TRBV9 and TRBJ2-3): DSGVTQTPKHLITATGQRVTLRCSPRSGDLSVYWYQQSLDQGLQFLIQYYNGEERAKGNILERFSAQQFPDLHSELNLSSLELGDSALYFCASSPTSGRADTQYFGPGTRLTVL.

This sequence joins TRBV2 and TRBJ1-1; TRBD1 is a possible D gene (5 bases). The length of the CDR3 is 14 residues. CDR1 and CDR2 (germline): SNHLY, FYNNEI. Deletions cut 5 bases from V and 2 bases from J, with 12 bases between. CDR3 nucleotide sequence: TGTGCCAGCAGTCCTACCGGGACCAACACTGAAGCTTTCTTT. It yields the protein CASSPTGTNTEAFF.

The chain couples TRBV2 to TRBJ2-3, with D possibly being TRBD2 (6 bases). V was shortened by 4 bases and J by 2 bases, with 10 bases between the two germline ends. Germline V gene data show CDR1 as SNHLY and CDR2 as FYNNEI. This CDR3 comprises 14 residues. The CDR3 sequence is CASSVRRATDTQYF. CDR3 nucleotides: TGTGCCAGCAGTGTCAGGAGGGCCACAGATACGCAGTATTTT. The full variable domain, rest sourced from reference TRBV2 and TRBJ2-3, is EPEVTQTPSHQVTQMGQEVILRCVPISNHLYFYWYRQILGQKVEFLVSFYNNEISEKSEIFDDQFSVERPDGSNFTLKIRSTKLEDSAMYFCASSVRRATDTQYFGPGTRLTVL.

V gene TRBV7-5 combines with J gene TRBJ2-3; no DNA check was done on the table's D call, TRBD2. TRBV7-5 is termed a pseudogene. The length of the CDR3 is 16 residues. DNA for the CDR3: TGTGTCAGAAGCTTACAGCGGGGGGAACTCACAGATACGCAGTATTTT. Amino acid sequence: CVRSLQRGELTDTQYF.

The rearrangement uses TRBV5-6 and TRBJ2-3; D could derive from TRBD1 or TRBD2 (5 bases each). This CDR3 comprises 13 residues. V was pared by 4 bases and J by 4 bases, with 10 bases between. Germline values: CDR1 SGHDT, CDR2 YYEEEE. The CDR3 is CASSHGAPDTQYF. The CDR3 DNA follows: TGTGCCAGCAGCCACGGGGCCCCAGATACGCAGTATTTT.

DNA for the CDR3: TGTGCCAGCAGCCTATATCCGGAGGGGGATTATGAAAAACTGTTTTTT. Its protein is CASSLYPEGDYEKLFF. This sequence joins TRBV5-5 and TRBJ1-4; D may be TRBD1 (6 bases). This CDR3 has 16 residues. V dropped 4 bases and J dropped 6 bases, with 19 bases sitting between them. Germline CDR1 SGHKS, CDR2 YYEKEE (reference sequence). The full variable domain, rest sourced from reference TRBV5-5 and TRBJ1-4, is DAGVTQSPTHLIKTRGQQVTLRCSPISGHKSVSWYQQVLGQGPQFIFQYYEKEERGRGNFPDRFSARQFPNYSSELNVNALLLGDSALYLCASSLYPEGDYEKLFFGSGTQLSVL.

The V and J genes are TRBV19 and TRBJ2-5; 7 bases agree with TRBD2. The CDR3 covers 15 residues. CDR1 LNHDA and CDR2 SQIVND come from the germline V gene (reference sequence). Trimming took 1 base from V and 5 from J; bases not matched to a gene: 7. CDR3 loop: CASSIVSRRGETQYF. CDR3 sequence (DNA): TGTGCCAGTAGTATAGTATCGAGGCGGGGGGAGACCCAGTACTTC. Supplemented by reference TRBV19 and TRBJ2-5, the full variable domain reads DGGITQSPKYLFRKEGQNVTLSCEQNLNHDAMYWYRQDPGQGLRLIYYSQIVNDFQKGDIAEGYSVSREKKESFPLTVTSAQKNPTAFYLCASSIVSRRGETQYFGPGTRLLVL.

This clone was found once. The chain links TRBV29-1 to TRBJ2-7; D perhaps matches TRBD1 (6 bases). V lost 5 bases to trimming and J lost 2 bases, with 10 bases between them. The germline V gene encodes CDR1 SQVTM and CDR2 ANQGSEA. This CDR3 spans 12 amino acids. CDR3 amino acids: CSVLQGPYEQYF. The CDR3, as DNA: TGCAGCGTTTTACAGGGCCCCTACGAGCAGTACTTC.

The rearrangement links TRBV18 to TRBJ2-3; no clear D. The germline V gene has CDR1 KGHSH and CDR2 LQKENI. V gave up 0 bases and J gave up 2 bases, with 6 bases separating them. The CDR3 extends over 14 amino acids. CDR3 region: CASSPPSVTDTQYF. For the CDR3, the DNA is TGTGCCAGCTCACCACCGAGTGTCACAGATACGCAGTATTTT.

CDR3 loop: CASSLGPVSGGVTEAFF. Here the CDR3 DNA reads TGTGCCAGCAGCTTAGGCCCTGTGTCGGGAGGAGTGACTGAAGCTTTCTTT. The J gene is TRBJ1-1, the V gene TRBV13, with no clear D. CDR1 is PRHDT and CDR2 is FYEKMQ in the germline V gene (reference sequence). Between the trimmed V and J ends, which lost 0 bases and 5 bases, there was a span of 19 bases. The CDR3 totals 17 residues. Filled out from reference TRBV13 and TRBJ1-1, the complete variable domain reads AAGVIQSPRHLIKEKRETATLKCYPIPRHDTVYWYQQGPGQDPQFLISFYEKMQSDKGSIPDRFSAQQFSDYHSELNMSSLELGDSALYFCASSLGPVSGGVTEAFFGQGTRLTVV.

The V and J genes are TRBV10-3 and TRBJ1-1; 8 bases align to TRBD1. V trimming: 2 bases; J trimming: 1 base; junction bases outside the gene matches: 0. This CDR3 has 14 amino acids. Germline V gene data show CDR1 as ENHRY and CDR2 as SYGVKD. The DNA of the CDR3 is TGTGCCATCAGTGAGGGACAGGGGAACACTGAAGCTTTCTTT. Amino acids: CAISEGQGNTEAFF.

The rearrangement joins TRBV9 to TRBJ1-4, with TRBD1 identical over 11 bases. In germline, CDR1 is SGDLS, CDR2 YYNGEE. V lost 0 bases, J lost 7 bases, and 5 bases stayed unmatched. This CDR3 has 16 residues. The CDR3, as DNA: TGTGCCAGCAGCGTAGGCCCCGGGACAGGGGGTGAAAAACTGTTTTTT. It translates to CASSVGPGTGGEKLFF.

The chain couples TRBV21-1 to TRBJ1-2. TRBV21-1 is designated a pseudogene. This CDR3 has 14 amino acids. The chain's CDR3 is CASSKEEDGYGYTF. The CDR3 DNA is TGTGCCAGCAGCAAAGAGGAGGATGGCTATGGCTACACCTTC.

Remarks on this clone: A read error may account for a junction end that differs from germline. J is TRBJ2-7 and V is TRBV6-5; D is perhaps TRBD1 (5 bases). CDR1 and CDR2 from the germline V gene are MNHEY and SVGAGI. This CDR3 is built from 15 residues. CDR3 coding DNA: TGTGCCAGCAGCTACTCGACAGTCTGGGAAGGGGAGCAGTACTTC. Protein product: CASSYSTVWEGEQYF.

The chain has TRBV28 and TRBJ2-7; tentatively, D is TRBD1 or TRBD2 (7 bases each). V was trimmed by 6 bases and J by 5 bases, leaving 17 bases between them. CDR3 length: 14 residues. Germline V gene lookup returns CDR1 MDHEN and CDR2 SYDVKM. The CDR3 spells CASSPRGGTDEQYF. Written as DNA, the CDR3 is TGTGCCAGCAGCCCCAGGGGGGGGACGGACGAGCAGTACTTC. Full variable domain (remainder filled in from reference TRBV28 and TRBJ2-7): DVKVTQSSRYLVKRTGEKVFLECVQDMDHENMFWYRQDPGLGLRLIYFSYDVKMKEKGDIPEGYSVSREKKERFSLILESASTNQTSMYLCASSPRGGTDEQYFGPGTRLTVT.

The rearrangement links TRBV28 to TRBJ1-3; TRBD1 matches at 11 bases. With 3 bases clipped from V and 6 bases from J, the junction kept 4 bases outside the gene matches. The germline V gene has CDR1 MDHEN and CDR2 SYDVKM. The CDR3 covers 15 residues. CDR3 sequence reads: CASSLMGQGVNTIYF. The CDR3 DNA reads as TGTGCCAGCAGTTTGATGGGACAGGGGGTAAACACCATATATTTT.